This T cell receptor (beta chain) was identified in a study of cytomegalovirus exposure and HLA in healthy donors. This PCR relied on a set of 60 Vbeta primers and 13 Jbeta primers. Method: immunoSEQ multiplex PCR; TCRdb's copy keeps in-frame clones and lacks some. This sample has more than 150,000 clones, with over 75% found just once. CDR3 length equals 15 residues. CDR1 and CDR2 (germline): MNHNS, SASEGT. The sequence came from a man younger than 35 in good health and CMV-seropositive. Sequencing was carried out using PBMCs. The V and J genes are TRBV6-1 and TRBJ2-5; TRBD2 matches at 8 bases. The better agreement between TRBJ2-7 and the DNA end casts doubt on the J call. The CDR3 sequence: CASSESRGASYEQYF. DNA for the CDR3: TGTGCCAGCAGTGAGTCGCGGGGGGCCTCCTACGAGCAGTACTTC.